These 8 T cell receptor beta chains came from one sample sequenced in a study of CXCR3-negative and CXCR3-positive naive CD8 T cells. Regarding the study as a whole: TRB CDR3s of CXCR3-positive naive cells were more hydrophobic than those of CXCR3-negative naive cells.

These receptors' targets are unknown. The libraries of TRB cDNA were prepared using 5' RACE with UMI labels. No DNA is given; TCRdb re-called the 5' RACE reads and lists each CDR3 protein once. This listing includes approximately 120,000 distinct CDR3 sequences. The sample taken for sequencing was naive CXCR3+ CD8+ T cells from blood. The subset here: CD45RO-CCR7+CD27+CD95- naive CD8+ T cells expressing CXCR3 (TNR3+). The receptors here all came from a human donor in good health. Some clones in this sample may be carry-over from other donors' samples.

The V and J genes are TRBV5-5 and TRBJ2-3; TCRdb reports TRBD1, a call that lacks DNA to check it against. The CDR3 has 15 amino acids. Per the germline V gene, CDR1 is SGHKS and CDR2 is YYEKEE (reference sequence). The CDR3 region is CASSPGQASTDTQYF.

The rearrangement uses TRBV12-2 and TRBJ2-5; the D call of TRBD2 rests on TCRdb alone, since no DNA is present to check it. TRBV12-2 has pseudogene status. This CDR3 spans 18 amino acids. The CDR3 region is CASRLAPVGTSGSETQYF.

The J gene is TRBJ2-1, the V gene TRBV5-1; TCRdb indicates TRBD2, and absent DNA this call remains unverified. The germline V gene encodes CDR1 SGHRS and CDR2 YFSETQ. The CDR3 sequence is 16 residues long. The CDR3 sequence: CASSWKRALSYNEQFF.

The chain combines TRBV12-5 with TRBJ1-3; TCRdb designates TRBD1, a call that cannot be tested without DNA. CDR1 and CDR2 from the germline V gene are LGHNT and FRNRAP. CDR3 length equals 12 residues. The CDR3: CASGPSRQILYF.

The genes are TRBV7-3 and TRBJ2-5. This CDR3 spans 15 amino acids. Germline CDR1 SGHTA, CDR2 FQGTGA. CDR3 sequence: CASSLTGGNQETQYF.

The chain has TRBV7-6 and TRBJ2-1; TCRdb calls TRBD2, which cannot be checked without DNA. Germline CDR1 SGHVS, CDR2 FNYEAQ. This CDR3 is 19 amino acids long. The chain's CDR3 is CASSLAPRLAGGVQGEQFF.

The chain carries TRBV12-3 or TRBV12-4 and TRBJ1-5; TCRdb indicates TRBD1, and absent DNA this call remains unverified. The CDR3 covers 14 residues. CDR3: CASRDGTSNQPQHF.

CDR3 amino acids: CASSLVGTGDTDTQYF. The gene calls are TRBV7-2 and TRBJ2-3; TCRdb indicates TRBD1, and absent DNA this call remains unverified. The germline V gene has CDR1 SGHTA and CDR2 FQGNSA. This CDR3 has 16 residues.